This T cell receptor (beta chain) came from a study of Graves' ophthalmopathy and Graves' hyperthyroidism. This clonotype was recorded at least ten times. Amplification of TCR beta CDR3 regions used RNA transcripts. A first-round RT-PCR used HTBI primers, followed by a second-round multiplex PCR. One entry per CDR3 protein results from TCRdb running MiXCR on the multiplex PCR reads. The profile shows under 350,000 distinct CDR3 sequences, roughly 16% of them singletons. Per the germline V gene, CDR1 is MNHEY and CDR2 is SMNVEV (reference sequence). Between the trimmed V and J ends, which lost 0 bases and 2 bases, there was a span of 11 bases. This CDR3 is built from 15 residues.

The chain is built from TRBV27 and TRBJ2-7; tentatively, D is TRBD1 (5 bases). The sequence was obtained from an adult man with Graves' ophthalmopathy. Material: peripheral blood. CDR3 sequence reads: CASSLSVTGAYEQYF. The CDR3, as DNA: TGTGCCAGCAGTTTATCTGTCACAGGTGCCTACGAGCAGTACTTC.